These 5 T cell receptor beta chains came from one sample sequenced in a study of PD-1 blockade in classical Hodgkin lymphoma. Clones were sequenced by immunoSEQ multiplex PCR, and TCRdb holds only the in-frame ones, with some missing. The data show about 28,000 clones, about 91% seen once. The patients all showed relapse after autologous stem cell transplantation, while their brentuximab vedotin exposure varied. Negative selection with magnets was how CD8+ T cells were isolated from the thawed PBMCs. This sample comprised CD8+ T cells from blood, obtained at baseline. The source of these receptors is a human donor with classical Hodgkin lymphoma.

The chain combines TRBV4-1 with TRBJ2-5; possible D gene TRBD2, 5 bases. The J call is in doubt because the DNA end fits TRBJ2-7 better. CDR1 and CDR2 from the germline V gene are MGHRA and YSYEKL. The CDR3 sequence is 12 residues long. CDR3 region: CASSRGLYEQYF. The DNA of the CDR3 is TGCGCCAGCAGCCGAGGGCTCTACGAGCAGTACTTC.

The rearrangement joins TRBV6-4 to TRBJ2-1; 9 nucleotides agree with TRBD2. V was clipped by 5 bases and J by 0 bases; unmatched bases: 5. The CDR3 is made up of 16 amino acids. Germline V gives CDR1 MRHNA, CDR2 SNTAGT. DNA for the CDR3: TGTGCCAGCAGTCGTTGCGGGAGGGACTCCTACAATGAGCAGTTCTTC. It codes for CASSRCGRDSYNEQFF.

The CDR3, as DNA: TGTGCCAGCAGCTTGATGGACAATGAGCAGTTCTTC. This encodes CASSLMDNEQFF. The chain has TRBV7-9 and TRBJ2-1; D call uncertain. CDR3 length equals 12 residues. From germline, CDR1 is SEHNR and CDR2 FQNEAQ (reference sequence). Trimming shortened V by 3 bases and J by 5 bases, and 5 bases separated the two germline ends.

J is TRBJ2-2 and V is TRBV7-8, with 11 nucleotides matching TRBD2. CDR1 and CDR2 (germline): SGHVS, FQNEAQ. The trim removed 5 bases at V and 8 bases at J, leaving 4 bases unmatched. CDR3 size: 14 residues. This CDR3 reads CASSPRLAGGELFF. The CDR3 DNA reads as TGTGCCAGCAGCCCCAGACTAGCGGGGGGGGAGCTGTTTTTT.

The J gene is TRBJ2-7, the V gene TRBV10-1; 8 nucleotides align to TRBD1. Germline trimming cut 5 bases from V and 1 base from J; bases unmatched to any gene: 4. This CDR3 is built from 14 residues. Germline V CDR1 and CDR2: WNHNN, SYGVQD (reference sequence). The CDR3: CASSRDRGSYEQYF. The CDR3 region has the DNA TGCGCCAGCAGTCGTGACAGGGGATCCTACGAGCAGTACTTC.